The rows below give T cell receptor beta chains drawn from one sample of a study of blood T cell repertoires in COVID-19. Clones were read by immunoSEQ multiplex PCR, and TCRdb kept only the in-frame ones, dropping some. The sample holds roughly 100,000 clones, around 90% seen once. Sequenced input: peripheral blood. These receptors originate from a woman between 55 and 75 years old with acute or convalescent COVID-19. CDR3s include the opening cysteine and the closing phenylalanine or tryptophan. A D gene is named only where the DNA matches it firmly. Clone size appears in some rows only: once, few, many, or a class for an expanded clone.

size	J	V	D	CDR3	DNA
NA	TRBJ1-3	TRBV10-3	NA	CAISARPGDSGVTGNTIYF	TGTGCCATCAGTGCACGCCCCGGCGACAGTGGGGTTACTGGAAACACCATATATTTT
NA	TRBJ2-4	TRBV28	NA	CASSLVGPKNIQYF	TGTGCCAGCAGTTTAGTTGGGCCCAAAAACATTCAGTACTTC
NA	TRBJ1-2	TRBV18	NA	CASSPNERHGYTF	TGTGCCAGCTCCCCTAATGAGCGCCATGGCTACACCTTC
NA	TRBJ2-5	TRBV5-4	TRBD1	CASRPTGVETQYF	TGTGCCAGCAGGCCTACAGGGGTGGAGACCCAGTACTTC
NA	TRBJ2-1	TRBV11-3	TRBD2	CASSPFVSGGDREQFF	TGTGCCAGCAGCCCCTTCGTTTCCGGGGGGGACCGTGAGCAGTTCTTC
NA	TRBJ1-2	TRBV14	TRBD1	CASSRLQGGHGYTF	TGTGCCAGCAGCCGCCTACAGGGGGGACATGGCTACACCTTC
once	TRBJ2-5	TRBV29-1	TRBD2	CSVEDLRGGTQYF	TGCAGCGTTGAAGATCTTCGGGGGGGGACCCAGTACTTC
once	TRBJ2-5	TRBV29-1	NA	CSVEDPTGRETQYF	TGCAGCGTTGAAGACCCAACAGGAAGAGAGACCCAGTACTTC
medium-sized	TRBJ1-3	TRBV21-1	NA	CASSKGGRDRPNGSSGNTIYF	TGTGCCAGCAGCAAAGGTGGCCGGGACAGGCCAAATGGATCCTCTGGAAACACCATATATTTT
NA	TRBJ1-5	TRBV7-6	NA	CASSPLSGGSNQPQHF	TGTGCCAGCAGCCCTTTGTCGGGGGGTAGCAATCAGCCCCAGCATTTT
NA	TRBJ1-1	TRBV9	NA	CASSVAGGEAFF	TGTGCCAGCAGCGTAGCGGGGGGCGAAGCTTTCTTT
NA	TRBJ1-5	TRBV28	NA	CASSIPSRIYQPQHF	TGTGCCAGCAGCATCCCCTCCAGAATCTATCAGCCCCAGCATTTT
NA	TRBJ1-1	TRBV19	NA	CASSSQGGTEAFF	TGTGCCAGTAGTAGTCAGGGAGGGACTGAAGCTTTCTTT
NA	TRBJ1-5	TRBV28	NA	CASTPTAGRQPQHF	TGTGCCAGCACCCCGACCGCGGGGAGACAGCCCCAGCATTTT
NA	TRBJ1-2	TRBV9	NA	CASSETVAGIYGYTF	TGTGCCAGCAGCGAGACGGTGGCAGGTATTTATGGCTACACCTTC
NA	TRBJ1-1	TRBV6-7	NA	CASNLGGLNTEAFF	TGTGCCAGCAACCTAGGGGGACTGAACACTGAAGCTTTCTTT
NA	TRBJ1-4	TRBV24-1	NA	CATSESGATNEKLFF	TGTGCCACCAGTGAATCAGGTGCAACTAATGAAAAACTGTTTTTT
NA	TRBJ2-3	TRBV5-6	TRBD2	CASSRWTSGSWGTDTQYF	TGTGCCAGCAGCCGTTGGACTAGCGGGAGCTGGGGCACAGATACGCAGTATTTT
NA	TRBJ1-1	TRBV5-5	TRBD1	CASSFQTGMSTEAFF	TGTGCCAGCAGCTTCCAGACAGGGATGAGCACTGAAGCTTTCTTT
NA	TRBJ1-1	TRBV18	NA	CASSGQLNTEAFF	TGTGCCAGCTCAGGACAGTTGAACACTGAAGCTTTCTTT
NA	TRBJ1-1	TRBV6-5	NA	CASSSSAGTTEAFF	TGTGCCAGCAGCTCCTCGGCGGGGACCACTGAAGCTTTCTTT